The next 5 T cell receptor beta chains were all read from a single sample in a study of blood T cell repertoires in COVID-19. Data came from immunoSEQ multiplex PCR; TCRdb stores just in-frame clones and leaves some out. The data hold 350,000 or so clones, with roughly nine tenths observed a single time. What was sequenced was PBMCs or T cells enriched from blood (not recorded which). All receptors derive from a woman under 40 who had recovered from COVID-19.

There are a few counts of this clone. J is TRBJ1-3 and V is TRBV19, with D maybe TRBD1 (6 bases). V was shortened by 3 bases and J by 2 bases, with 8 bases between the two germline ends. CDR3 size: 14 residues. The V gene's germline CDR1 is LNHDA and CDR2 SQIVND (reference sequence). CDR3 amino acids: CASSIGDTGNTIYF. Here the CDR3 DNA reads TGTGCCAGTAGTATTGGGGACACTGGAAACACCATATATTTT. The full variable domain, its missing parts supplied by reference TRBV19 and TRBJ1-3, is DGGITQSPKYLFRKEGQNVTLSCEQNLNHDAMYWYRQDPGQGLRLIYYSQIVNDFQKGDIAEGYSVSREKKESFPLTVTSAQKNPTAFYLCASSIGDTGNTIYFGEGSWLTVV.

The CDR3 bases are TGTGCCAGCAGTGAAGGGAACAGCCTCTCTGGAAACACCATATATTTT. This translates into CASSEGNSLSGNTIYF. The chain carries TRBV6-1 and TRBJ1-3; D gene ambiguous. The CDR3 consists of 16 residues. Trimming pared 1 base from V and 0 bases from J, leaving 10 bases between. Germline assignment: CDR1 MNHNS and CDR2 SASEGT.

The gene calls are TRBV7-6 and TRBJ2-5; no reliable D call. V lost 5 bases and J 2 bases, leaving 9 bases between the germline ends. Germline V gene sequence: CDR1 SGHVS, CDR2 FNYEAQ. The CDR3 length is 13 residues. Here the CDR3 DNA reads TGTGCCAGCAGCCCCCGACTGCAAGAGACCCAGTACTTC. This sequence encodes CASSPRLQETQYF.

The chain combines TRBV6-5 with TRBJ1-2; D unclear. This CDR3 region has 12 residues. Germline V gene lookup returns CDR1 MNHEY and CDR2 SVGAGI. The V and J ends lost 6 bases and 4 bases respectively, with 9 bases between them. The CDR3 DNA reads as TGTGCCAGCAGACCGGGAGGCTATGGCTACACCTTC. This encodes CASRPGGYGYTF.

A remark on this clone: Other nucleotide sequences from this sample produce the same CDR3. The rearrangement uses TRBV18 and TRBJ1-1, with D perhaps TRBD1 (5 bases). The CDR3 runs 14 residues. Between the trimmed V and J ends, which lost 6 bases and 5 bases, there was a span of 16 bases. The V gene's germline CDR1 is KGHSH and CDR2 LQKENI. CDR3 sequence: CASSHDSRGTEAFF. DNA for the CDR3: TGTGCCAGCTCTCATGACAGCCGTGGAACTGAAGCTTTCTTT.